The 30 T cell receptor beta chains in this list originate from one sample, sequenced in a study of blood T cells in healthy people across ages. With a J-beta primer mix and a sample-barcoded 5' primer, a second PCR ran 7 to 11 cycles. TCRdb re-derived calls from the 5' RACE reads in MiXCR, one entry per CDR3 protein. This table has about 670,000 distinct CDR3 sequences, around 50% appearing once. The material sequenced was blood. The receptors stem from a woman older than 75 in good health.

The chain is built from TRBV20-1 and TRBJ1-4; D gene uncertain. CDR1 DFQATT and CDR2 SNEGSKA come from the germline V gene (reference sequence). This CDR3 comprises 13 residues. Trimming cost V 4 bases and J 5 bases, with 11 bases left between them. Written as DNA, the CDR3 is TGCAGTGCTATGAACGTAGCAAATGAAAAACTGTTTTTT. The encoded protein is CSAMNVANEKLFF.

The V gene is TRBV29-1, the J gene TRBJ2-7, with no clear D. CDR3 length: 13 residues. V lost 0 bases and J lost 4, with 10 bases in between. CDR1 and CDR2 (germline): SQVTM, ANQGSEA. The chain's CDR3 is CSVEEESDYEQYF. The CDR3 bases are TGCAGCGTTGAAGAAGAGTCGGATTACGAGCAGTACTTC.

This clonotype was recorded at least ten times. The rearrangement uses TRBV2 and TRBJ2-1; tentatively, D is TRBD1 (6 bases). CDR1 SNHLY and CDR2 FYNNEI come from the germline V gene. The CDR3 runs 12 residues. Trimming removed 7 bases from V and 7 bases from J, with 11 bases in between. The CDR3 reads CASKNRGNEQFF. The CDR3 nucleotides are TGTGCCAGCAAGAATAGGGGGAATGAGCAGTTCTTC.

The chain recombines TRBV12-3 or TRBV12-4 with TRBJ2-7; a weak D match, TRBD1 (6 bases). The CDR3 totals 11 residues. Trimming stripped 4 bases from V and 6 bases from J, with 7 bases between. CDR3 region: CASSSGAEQYF. CDR3 nucleotide sequence: TGTGCCAGCAGTTCAGGGGCCGAGCAGTACTTC.

This chain uses TRBV29-1 with TRBJ2-3; D is perhaps TRBD1 (6 bases). The CDR3 sequence is 15 residues long. Germline V gives CDR1 SQVTM, CDR2 ANQGSEA. The V gene lost 8 bases and the J gene lost 6 bases, with 24 bases spanning the gap. The CDR3 here is CSTCGWDIGADTQYF. The CDR3 DNA reads TGCAGCACCTGTGGGTGGGACATAGGAGCCGATACGCAGTATTTT.

The chain combines TRBV19 with TRBJ2-5, with D unclear. The V end was cut by 4 bases, the J end by 2 bases, with 14 bases between. The germline gives CDR1 LNHDA, CDR2 SQIVND (reference sequence). This CDR3 has 15 residues. Written as DNA, the CDR3 is TGTGCCAGTAGTACGGGTTTCAGTCTTCAAGAGACCCAGTACTTC. Translated: CASSTGFSLQETQYF.

The chain couples TRBV12-3 or TRBV12-4 to TRBJ2-1; D tentatively fits TRBD1 or TRBD2 (5 bases each). The CDR3 spans 13 residues. V shed 6 bases and J shed 6 bases, with 12 bases lying between them. The CDR3 DNA sequence: TGTGCCAGCAGGCCGAGGGGTCTCAATGAGCAGTTCTTC. This translates into CASRPRGLNEQFF.

This clonotype was counted many times. V and J are TRBV5-1 and TRBJ2-7, with D perhaps TRBD2 (6 bases). V lost 5 bases and J lost 4, with 16 bases in between. The CDR3 runs to 14 residues. The germline V gene has CDR1 SGHRS and CDR2 YFSETQ. The CDR3 DNA reads TGCGCCAGCAGTCCCCTCGGAGGGGTATACGAGCAGTACTTC. This codes for CASSPLGGVYEQYF.

The chain links TRBV6-1 to TRBJ1-2; 10 bases line up with TRBD1. The CDR3 spans 15 residues. J was trimmed by 8 bases and V by 6 bases; bases with no gene match: 12. Per germline, CDR1 MNHNS and CDR2 SASEGT. Here the CDR3 reads CASSPQGTGAGGYTF. The CDR3 DNA reads as TGTGCCAGCAGCCCCCAGGGGACAGGGGCCGGAGGCTACACCTTC.

The genes are TRBV7-3 and TRBJ2-3, with D unclear. Trimming pared 4 bases from V and 1 base from J, leaving 12 bases between. From germline, CDR1 is SGHTA and CDR2 FQGTGA. This CDR3 comprises 15 residues. The CDR3 DNA reads TGTGCCAGCAGCTCCAACTTCCCACGCACAGATACGCAGTATTTT. Amino acids: CASSSNFPRTDTQYF. The variable domain in full, with the rest retrieved from reference TRBV7-3 and TRBJ2-3, is GAGVSQTPSNKVTEKGKYVELRCDPISGHTALYWYRQSLGQGPEFLIYFQGTGAADDSGLPNDRFFAVRPEGSVSTLKIQRTERGDSAVYLCASSSNFPRTDTQYFGPGTRLTVL.

This clonotype has ten or more counts. This chain connects TRBV28 to TRBJ2-3; 9 nucleotides agree with TRBD1. Germline V gives CDR1 MDHEN, CDR2 SYDVKM. The length of the CDR3 is 14 residues. The ends lost 4 bases at V and 6 bases at J; junction bases unmatched: 5. The CDR3 DNA reads TGTGCCAGCAGTTCCAGGACAGGGGTGGATACGCAGTATTTT. The encoded protein is CASSSRTGVDTQYF.

This clonotype has a count of ten or more. The chain is built from TRBV12-3 or TRBV12-4 and TRBJ1-1, with a weak D call TRBD1 (5 bases). V lost 6 bases and J lost 7, with 18 bases in between. CDR3 length: 14 residues. CDR3 loop: CASSPGLHGGEAFF. For the CDR3, the DNA is TGTGCCAGCAGCCCCGGACTCCACGGGGGTGAAGCTTTCTTT.

The chain is built from TRBV12-3 or TRBV12-4 and TRBJ2-3; possibly TRBD1 for D (6 bases). V gave up 4 bases and J gave up 2 bases, with 19 bases separating them. The CDR3 runs 17 residues. CDR3 in DNA: TGTGCCAGCAGTTCCAAGGGGGTTGCGATAGTCACAGATACGCAGTATTTT. Residues: CASSSKGVAIVTDTQYF.

This clonotype showed up many times. The chain links TRBV6-6 to TRBJ2-7; 9 bases align to TRBD2. The CDR3 is made up of 17 amino acids. The germline gives CDR1 MNHNY, CDR2 SVGAGI (reference sequence). Trimming at V came to 4 bases and at J to 9 bases, leaving 19 bases not matched to a gene. The CDR3 loop is CASSSPYPGTSLYAQYF. CDR3 in DNA: TGTGCCAGCAGTTCCCCATACCCCGGGACTAGCCTTTATGCGCAGTACTTC.

This clonotype showed up just a few times. V is TRBV20-1 and J is TRBJ1-1; tentative D call: TRBD1 (5 bases). The V and J ends lost 5 bases and 6 bases respectively, with 13 bases between them. The CDR3 has 12 residues. CDR1 is DFQATT, CDR2 SNEGSKA, per germline (reference sequence). CDR3 residues: CSAFQARAEAFF. The DNA for the CDR3 is TGCAGTGCTTTTCAGGCCAGGGCTGAAGCTTTCTTT.

In this sample, this clonotype turned up a few times. The V call is TRBV2, the J call TRBJ2-1; D gene unclear. In germline, CDR1 is SNHLY, CDR2 FYNNEI. V was cut by 4 bases and J by 6 bases, with 10 bases left in between. The CDR3 extends over 13 amino acids. This CDR3 is CASSVMRGNEQFF. Written as DNA, the CDR3 is TGTGCCAGCAGTGTAATGCGAGGCAATGAGCAGTTCTTC.

Note on this clonotype: A clone one base away is much larger, so this may be a read error. The V and J genes are TRBV7-2 and TRBJ2-3; D not certain. Germline assignment: CDR1 SGHTA and CDR2 FQGNSA. This CDR3 contains 17 residues. CDR3 coding DNA: TGTCCCAGCAGCCCTAGGGATAGCCGATTTAGCACAGATACGCAGTATTTT. Translation gives CPSSPRDSRFSTDTQYF.

This clonotype was detected many times. V and J are TRBV20-1 and TRBJ2-3; 9 bases match TRBD2. The ends lost 5 bases at V and 1 base at J; junction bases unmatched: 7. Germline loops: CDR1 DFQATT, CDR2 SNEGSKA (reference sequence). CDR3 size: 15 residues. The CDR3 sequence: CSADVLAGRTDTQYF. Written as DNA, the CDR3 is TGCAGTGCTGATGTTCTAGCGGGGCGCACAGATACGCAGTATTTT.

A few counts support this clonotype. The chain links TRBV9 to TRBJ1-1; D uncertain. Germline loops: CDR1 SGDLS, CDR2 YYNGEE. The CDR3 has 15 residues. Trimming cost V 1 base and J 0 bases, with 10 bases left between them. CDR3 residues: CASSVRTEMNTEAFF. The DNA of the CDR3 is TGTGCCAGCAGCGTAAGGACCGAGATGAACACTGAAGCTTTCTTT.

The chain uses TRBV2 and TRBJ2-6, with D tentatively TRBD1 (6 bases). CDR3 size: 16 residues. The V gene lost 7 bases and the J gene lost 2 bases, with 15 bases spanning the gap. Germline CDR1 reads SNHLY; CDR2 reads FYNNEI. CDR3 in amino acids: CASKPGQETGANVLTF. The CDR3 bases are TGTGCCAGCAAACCGGGACAAGAAACTGGGGCCAACGTCCTGACTTTC.

As to this clonotype: This may come from a read error, since a much larger clone is one base off. This rearrangement joins TRBV29-1 to TRBJ1-2; D ambiguous. V was shortened by 3 bases and J by 7 bases, with 15 bases between the two germline ends. Germline assignment: CDR1 SQVTM and CDR2 ANQGSEA. The CDR3 is 13 residues long. DNA for the CDR3: TGCAGCGTTGAGGAGCAGGCTGACTGTGGCTACACCTTC. Translation: CSVEEQADCGYTF.

This sequence joins TRBV12-3 or TRBV12-4 and TRBJ1-3; D is possibly TRBD1 (6 bases). Trimming removed 5 bases from V and 4 bases from J, with 12 bases in between. The CDR3 totals 14 residues. The DNA for the CDR3 is TGTGCCAGCAGTCTCGTTGGGGGCGGAAACACCATATATTTT. Residues: CASSLVGGGNTIYF.

This clonotype has just a few counts. The genes are TRBV5-1 and TRBJ2-7; TRBD1 or TRBD2 may be the D gene (5 bases each). Trimming stripped 0 bases from V and 2 bases from J, with 9 bases between. There are 14 residues in the CDR3. The germline V gene encodes CDR1 SGHRS and CDR2 YFSETQ. The CDR3, as DNA: TGCGCCAGCAGCTTGGCCGGGGACGCCTACGAGCAGTACTTC. It yields the protein CASSLAGDAYEQYF.

The chain couples TRBV5-1 to TRBJ1-1; the D gene is possibly TRBD1 (5 bases). CDR1 SGHRS and CDR2 YFSETQ come from the germline V gene. The CDR3 runs 13 residues. V lost 4 bases, J lost 4 bases, and 11 bases lay in between. In nucleotides, the CDR3 is TGCGCCAGCAGCGCGGGGGTGAGCACTGAAGCTTTCTTT. Translated: CASSAGVSTEAFF.

A word on this clonotype: A single base separates this from a much larger clone, so it may be a read error. The chain joins TRBV12-3 or TRBV12-4 to TRBJ2-3; TRBD2 agrees at 8 bases. This CDR3 region has 15 residues. Unmatched junction bases numbered 6, after V lost 1 base and J lost 6 bases. Written as DNA, the CDR3 is TGTGCCAGCAGTTTAGAACGAGCGGGGGCGGATACGCAGTATTTT. It translates to CASSLERAGADTQYF.

The V gene is TRBV20-1, the J gene TRBJ2-1, with 7 bases lining up with TRBD1. V shed 7 bases and J 0 bases; nucleotides not matched to a gene: 12. Germline lookup yields CDR1 DFQATT and CDR2 SNEGSKA (reference sequence). The CDR3 totals 16 residues. The DNA for the CDR3 is TGCAGTGTCCGGGACAGCCGTAGGAGCTCCTACAATGAGCAGTTCTTC. This translates into CSVRDSRRSSYNEQFF.

Only a few counts were recorded for this clonotype. This chain links TRBV7-3 with TRBJ2-2; no reliable D call. The CDR3 extends over 14 amino acids. Trimming removed 5 bases at V and 3 bases at J, with 10 bases between. Germline loops: CDR1 SGHTA, CDR2 FQGTGA. The CDR3 DNA is TGTGCCAGCAGCCCAGGACCCTACACCGGGGAGCTGTTTTTT. It is translated as CASSPGPYTGELFF. Using reference TRBV7-3 and TRBJ2-2 for the parts outside the CDR3, the full variable domain is GAGVSQTPSNKVTEKGKYVELRCDPISGHTALYWYRQSLGQGPEFLIYFQGTGAADDSGLPNDRFFAVRPEGSVSTLKIQRTERGDSAVYLCASSPGPYTGELFFGEGSRLTVL.

This clonotype was detected ten times or more. This chain joins TRBV2 and TRBJ2-7, with 8 bases that match TRBD1. This CDR3 region has 16 residues. Germline trimming cut 4 bases from V and 4 bases from J; bases unmatched to any gene: 12. CDR1 and CDR2 (germline): SNHLY, FYNNEI. Here the CDR3 DNA reads TGTGCCAGCAGTGCAACAGGGGGTCCGGTCTCTTACGAGCAGTACTTC. Protein product: CASSATGGPVSYEQYF.

Remarks on this clonotype: A much larger clone sits a single nucleotide away, making a read error possible. The chain recombines TRBV12-3 or TRBV12-4 with TRBJ2-5; 7 bases fit TRBD2. The CDR3 is 14 residues long. The junction had 19 bases not matched to a gene; V was cut back by 10 bases and J by 11 bases. CDR3 in DNA: TGTGCCACCCATCGGGGCGGGAGTGGGAATGAGCAGTACTTC. Translation gives CATHRGGSGNEQYF.

This clonotype was counted many times. This rearrangement joins TRBV3-1 to TRBJ2-5; D gene uncertain. Germline V gene lookup returns CDR1 LGHDT and CDR2 YNNKEL (reference sequence). Trimming removed 5 bases from V and 5 bases from J, with 9 bases in between. The CDR3 spans 12 residues. CDR3 region: CASSSLGETQYF. The CDR3, as DNA: TGTGCCAGCAGCTCCCTAGGGGAGACCCAGTACTTC.